The clone carrying this T cell receptor beta chain occurred once. Trimming pared 4 bases from V and 1 base from J, leaving 7 bases between. CDR3 length: 13 amino acids. CDR1 is SNHLY, CDR2 FYNNEI, per germline. These data are taken from a study of blood T cell repertoires in COVID-19. Looking at the study overall: The United States, Italy and Spain supplied acute and convalescent COVID-19 samples.

In the authors' workflow: Quantification of nucleated cells was approximated via reference gene primer amplification. Sequenced by immunoSEQ multiplex PCR; TCRdb stores in-frame clones only, minus some. D and trimming come from the DNA, and the V and J calls and clone size come from that table. The sample holds around 300,000 clones, 88% seen once. Patients in Seattle were enrolled during active infection, then followed longitudinally. The source material was peripheral blood. The receptor comes from a woman aged 25 to 45 with COVID-19, enrolled during active disease. This chain joins TRBV2 and TRBJ1-2; no clear D gene. The CDR3 sequence is CASSGRLNYGYTF. The CDR3 coding sequence is TGTGCCAGCAGTGGCCGACTTAACTATGGCTACACCTTC.